The 12 T cell receptor beta chains below were found in one sample sequenced in a study of identical twins. TCRdb called the 5' RACE reads again in MiXCR, with one record for every CDR3 protein. The top ten clones hold 0.75% to 1% of a sample with 650,000 to 800,000 distinct CDR3 sequences, over 8.5% of them seen once. The sample also formed part of further work on yellow fever vaccine responses in identical twins.

Sequencing input: PBMCs. The source of these receptors is a woman younger than 35 in good health.

V usage is TRBV6-6 and J usage is TRBJ2-3; perhaps TRBD1 as D (6 bases). The CDR3 totals 13 residues. Germline loops: CDR1 MNHNY, CDR2 SVGAGI (reference sequence). With 5 bases removed from V and 6 bases from J, the gap between germline ends came to 12 bases. The CDR3 loop reads CASSKNRDDTQYF. CDR3 nucleotides: TGTGCCAGCAGTAAAAACAGGGACGATACGCAGTATTTT.

The chain recombines TRBV5-1 with TRBJ2-1; TRBD2 matches 12 bases. Germline V gene lookup returns CDR1 SGHRS and CDR2 YFSETQ. The CDR3 totals 16 residues. V lost 4 bases and J lost 7; bases outside the gene matches: 9. The CDR3 sequence is CASSRRTSGAGNEQFF. CDR3 DNA sequence: TGCGCCAGCAGCCGCCGGACTAGCGGGGCGGGTAATGAGCAGTTCTTC.

This clonotype was seen at least ten times. This chain connects TRBV7-9 to TRBJ2-2, with D perhaps matching TRBD2 (5 bases). With 1 base removed from V and 5 bases from J, the gap between germline ends came to 8 bases. Germline V CDR1 and CDR2: SEHNR, FQNEAQ (reference sequence). This CDR3 has 14 residues. CDR3 region: CASSLEAETGELFF. For the CDR3, the DNA is TGTGCCAGCAGCTTAGAAGCGGAAACCGGGGAGCTGTTTTTT.

V is TRBV2 and J is TRBJ2-1; D not resolved. The CDR3 totals 11 residues. V lost 10 bases and J lost 6, with 10 bases in between. CDR1 is SNHLY and CDR2 is FYNNEI in the germline V gene. The DNA of the CDR3 is TGTGCCAATGGACGGCGCAATGAGCAGTTCTTC. Amino acids: CANGRRNEQFF.

The V call is TRBV20-1, the J call TRBJ2-7, with D tentatively TRBD2 (5 bases). The V gene lost 7 bases and the J gene lost 3 bases, with 10 bases spanning the gap. The CDR3 runs 11 residues. Germline V gives CDR1 DFQATT, CDR2 SNEGSKA (reference sequence). CDR3 protein: CSGGINYEQYF. In DNA form, the CDR3 reads TGCAGTGGAGGGATTAACTACGAGCAGTACTTC.

This sequence joins TRBV6-1 and TRBJ1-1; D unresolved. Looked up from germline, CDR1 is MNHNS and CDR2 is SASEGT. V shed 6 bases and J shed 1 base, with 15 bases lying between them. The length of the CDR3 is 15 residues. In nucleotides, the CDR3 is TGTGCCAGCAGCCTGGGCCGGGGAGGGAACACTGAAGCTTTCTTT. Translation: CASSLGRGGNTEAFF.

The gene calls are TRBV5-6 and TRBJ2-2, with a possible D match to TRBD1 (6 bases). The germline CDR1 and CDR2 sequences are SGHDT and YYEEEE. CDR3 size: 16 residues. V was trimmed by 1 base and J by 0 bases, leaving 10 bases between them. The CDR3 loop reads CASSLFKGANTGELFF. CDR3 nucleotides: TGTGCCAGCAGCTTGTTCAAGGGGGCGAACACCGGGGAGCTGTTTTTT.

The chain joins TRBV29-1 to TRBJ1-5, with D possibly matching TRBD1 (6 bases). The V gene's germline CDR1 is SQVTM and CDR2 ANQGSEA. Trimming removed 6 bases from V and 3 bases from J, with 15 bases in between. CDR3 length: 14 amino acids. CDR3 residues: CSVAYTGNNQPQHF. CDR3 coding DNA: TGCAGCGTCGCCTATACAGGGAACAATCAGCCCCAGCATTTT.

This clonotype was picked up a small number of times. The rearrangement links TRBV3-1 to TRBJ2-5; 9 nucleotides line up with TRBD2. This CDR3 is built from 16 residues. Germline lookup yields CDR1 LGHDT and CDR2 YNNKEL (reference sequence). J lost 9 bases, V lost 4 bases, and 15 bases had no gene match. CDR3 region: CASSPEQGTSKSAQYF. The CDR3 DNA reads as TGTGCCAGCAGCCCAGAACAAGGGACTAGCAAATCCGCCCAGTACTTC.

This clonotype was detected a few times. J is TRBJ1-1 and V is TRBV20-1; D unresolved. V was pared by 2 bases and J by 1 base, with 11 bases between. The CDR3 has 14 amino acids. The germline gives CDR1 DFQATT, CDR2 SNEGSKA (reference sequence). The CDR3 DNA follows: TGCAGTGCTAGAAATCTTCGAGGGAACACTGAAGCTTTCTTT. Translated, it gives CSARNLRGNTEAFF.

This clonotype has more than one count but fewer than ten. The J gene is TRBJ1-2, the V gene TRBV6-5, with D possibly TRBD1 on 5 matching bases. The CDR3 runs to 12 residues. CDR1 MNHEY and CDR2 SVGAGI come from the germline V gene. Trimming left V 7 bases short and J 8 bases short, with 14 bases between. CDR3 region: CASKNGQWGYTF. CDR3 coding DNA: TGTGCCAGCAAGAACGGACAATGGGGCTACACCTTC.

This clonotype was counted ten times or more. The chain recombines TRBV9 with TRBJ2-1; D ambiguous. Germline V lookup: CDR1 SGDLS, CDR2 YYNGEE. The CDR3 is 11 amino acids. V lost 2 bases and J lost 9, with 6 bases in between. CDR3: CASSVRGEQFF. The CDR3 nucleotides are TGTGCCAGCAGCGTTCGTGGTGAGCAGTTCTTC. Full variable domain (remainder filled in from reference TRBV9 and TRBJ2-1): DSGVTQTPKHLITATGQRVTLRCSPRSGDLSVYWYQQSLDQGLQFLIQYYNGEERAKGNILERFSAQQFPDLHSELNLSSLELGDSALYFCASSVRGEQFFGPGTRLTVL.